This T cell receptor (beta chain) stems from a study of monozygotic twins with inflammatory bowel disease. TCRdb re-called the 5' RACE reads; one entry per CDR3 protein, DNA not given. In all, the sample yields 95,000 to 110,000 distinct CDR3 sequences. Germline CDR1 and CDR2: SGHTA and FQGNSA. The CDR3 is 13 amino acids. This clonotype was sampled from a human donor with ulcerative colitis or Crohn's disease, or a healthy co-twin of an affected twin (not recorded which). Input material: blood. The chain combines TRBV7-2 with TRBJ2-2; absent DNA, TCRdb's TRBD1 call cannot be checked. CDR3 region: CASRDANTGELFF.